This T cell receptor beta chain was found in a study of T cells generated in artificial thymic organoids (dated by TCRdb to about 2017). Regarding the complete study: In some experiments, thymic T cells were further FACS-purified to deplete CD4 immature single positive or double positive precursors. Displayed repertoire sequencing data were described as representative of three independent experiments. The study compared the TCR alpha and beta CDR3 repertoires of CD8 single positive T cells derived from in vitro artificial thymic organoids against those of naive CD8 T cells from thymus and peripheral blood.

Beyond this particular receptor, the publication reports: Physiological TCR clonotype diversity, comparable to that of thymic and blood naive CD8 T cells, was observed in organoid-derived CD8 single positive T cells.

Via the germline V gene, CDR1 is MNHNS and CDR2 SASEGT. The CDR3 holds 16 amino acids from the cysteine to the phenylalanine. Only the CDR3 portion is preserved as DNA: 48 bases, with reading frame beginning at the first base. Clipping removes 4 bases from V and 0 bases from J, with 4 as the unmatched junction base count. In this sample, this clonotype turned up many times. This receptor's antigen is unknown. Base qualities were left out, and no much larger clone turns up one base away. Separate semi-nested PCR amplifications were run for the TCRalpha and TCRbeta libraries, using Advantage 2 and reverse primers located in the TRAC or TRBC constant regions. The amount of total RNA used for first-strand cDNA synthesis ranged from about 3 to 500 ng. TCR cDNA libraries were generated by 5'-RACE using the SMARTer PCR cDNA Synthesis kit, with a poly-dT primer employed for first-strand synthesis. The semi-nested reverse primers in the constant regions carried 5-nucleotide sample-specific barcodes, and the PCR products were cleaned up with the Zymo DNA Clean and Concentrator-5 kit. Up to ten barcoded samples were pooled, ligated to Illumina adaptors and sequenced on an Illumina MiSeq as 2 x 150 bp paired-end reads. The published analysis was carried out like this. Demultiplexed reads were aligned with BLAT to a custom library of all human TRAV, TRAJ, TRBV, TRBD and TRBJ combinations from IMGT. The best BLAT hits were picked using pslCDnaFilter (-maxAligns=1, -ignoreIntrons), and custom Perl scripts were used to calculate clonotype frequencies. TCRdb ran its own pipeline on the public reads, namely fastp trimming at Q25 and MiXCR clone calling, and kept in-frame beta chains. Each record represents a unique CDR3 protein, reported with the most common genes and DNA among its rows. V and J calls and clone size were set by TCRdb, not the authors. This sample is represented by under 10,000 distinct CDR3 sequences; approximately 20% of them were singletons. The leading ten clones occupy roughly 1.4% of the sample.

Enrichment of primary CD8+ T cells was done with magnetic beads from the Miltenyi CD8+ T cell Isolation Kit. Prior to RNA extraction, CD3+TCRalphabeta+CD8 single positive T cells from organoids and thymus were isolated by FACS sorting. For each sample, total RNA was purified from around 40,000 to 200,000 sorted cells using the RNeasy Micro kit, and RNA quality was checked on an Agilent RNA 6000 Nano chip. Thymic fragments were dissected, disrupted by pipetting and passed through a 70 um strainer to release thymocytes. The chain was built from TRBV6-1 and TRBJ1-1, with TRBD1 matching 11 junction bases. The sequence derives from a human donor who gave cord blood stem cells for thymic organoid culture, a cardiac surgery patient who gave postnatal thymus, or a blood donor (not recorded which). Material for sequencing was naive CD8+ T cells from the thymus. The cell subset or site label of this sample denotes: CD3+TCRalphabeta+CD8SP T cells; for blood, CD45RO-CCR7+ naive CD8+ T cells. The CDR3 here reads CASSVGTGGLNTEAFF. The nucleotide sequence is given as TGTGCCAGCAGTGTAGGGACAGGGGGTTTGAACACTGAAGCTTTCTTT.